Reported below is one T cell receptor (beta chain). Antigen: not known. The record originates from a study of cytomegalovirus exposure and HLA in healthy donors. The study's findings and limits: As confirmed in vitro, three CMV-associated chains were specific for CMV antigens. Most TCR sequences showed up rarely, but some public TCRs showed up in many donors. The study put 150 or so TCR beta chains on its list as cytomegalovirus-associated. According to a subsequent analysis, TCR clusters identified in the first cohort showed a tendency to co-occur across the 120 validation repertoires.

Germline-derived CDR1 and CDR2 are SNHLY and FYNNEI. The CDR3 has 15 amino acids. V was cut by 6 bases and J by 6 bases, with 20 bases left in between. Method: immunoSEQ multiplex PCR; TCRdb's copy keeps in-frame clones and lacks some. The repertoire includes over 200,000 clones, around 86% of them detected once, and 1.5% to 2.5% sits in the top ten. This chain joins TRBV2 and TRBJ1-1, with D hard to call. Sequencing was performed on PBMCs. This TCR was recovered from a woman aged 18-29 years in good health and CMV-seropositive. As DNA, the CDR3 is TGTGCCAGCAGGGAAACCGATTGGAGCTTATCTGAAGCTTTCTTT. Its translation is CASRETDWSLSEAFF.